This T cell receptor beta chain was captured in a study of blood T cell repertoires in COVID-19 (dated by TCRdb to the early 2020s). In terms of the full investigation: Collaborator samples came from the United States, Italy and Spain and covered acute and convalescent phases of COVID-19. The material from the prospective study consisted of cDNA or gDNA derived from T cells, B-cell-depleted T cells, or PBMCs. The dataset comprised deeply sampled blood TCRbeta repertoires from subjects exposed to, actively infected with, or recovered from COVID-19. The repertoires were made available in a free public database intended to serve as a resource for research on the immune response to SARS-CoV-2. The samples were drawn from two sources: the first 160 participants of the ongoing ImmuneRACE study, and fewer than 1,500 subjects contributed by 6 global collaborators. Nearly every sample came with metadata listing a de-identified subject ID, COVID-19 status, age in years and sex. HLA class I and class II types, where available, came from metadata supplied by the sample provider rather than from assay-based typing. The investigation overall reported the following: The amount of clinical and demographic metadata varied by source and participant and was provided uncurated.

The cysteine opens and the phenylalanine closes a CDR3 of 13 amino acids. Only the CDR3 part of the read is kept: 39 bases, read in frame from the first base. Germline trimming: 4 bases from V, 6 bases from J; junction bases outside gene matches: 3. CDR1 SGHAT and CDR2 FQNNGV are derived from the germline V gene. The table lists this clone with a count of one. Its recognized antigen is unknown. No base qualities exist here, and no much larger clone lies one base off it. TCRbeta CDR3 regions were amplified from genomic DNA using the immunoSEQ Assay, a bias-controlled multiplex PCR. The paper's processing steps were these. The number of nucleated cells in each sample was estimated by amplification of reference gene primers within the assay. To quantify the absolute abundance of each unique TCRbeta CDR3 rearrangement, sequence reads were collapsed and filtered. For each sample, productive Simpson clonality was calculated as the square root of Simpson's diversity index over productive rearrangements. Imported from immuneACCESS, the table was reduced by TCRdb to in-frame sequences with V and J called. These copies leave out some clones; in studies compared against another copy, an unresolved V gene accounts for under half, and the cause of the remainder is not known. V and J calls and clone size are those listed in that table; D and trimming were worked out from the DNA. The sample yields about 260,000 clones; over 80% were counted once. The ten largest account for roughly a tenth of the sample.

One collaborating source in Seattle enrolled patients while the patients were actively infected and followed the patients over time throughout the course of disease. Whole blood was collected in K2EDTA tubes by collaborating institutions according to the institutions' own protocols. For TCRbeta analysis, collaborators shipped samples in one of three forms: frozen whole blood, isolated PBMCs, or DNA extracted from either of those sample types. The chain was built from TRBV11-2 and TRBJ2-3, and 8 bases in between align with TRBD2. The sequence was obtained from a woman aged 65 to 85 with COVID-19, enrolled during active disease. The sample comprised peripheral blood. The encoded CDR3 is CASSSGTRDTQYF. The sequenced DNA: TGTGCCAGCAGCTCCGGGACTAGGGATACGCAGTATTTT.